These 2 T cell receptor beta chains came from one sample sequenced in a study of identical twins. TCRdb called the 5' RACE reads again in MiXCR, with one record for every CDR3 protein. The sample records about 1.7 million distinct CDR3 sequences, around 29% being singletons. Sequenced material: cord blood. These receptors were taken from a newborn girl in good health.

CDR3: CSVDGGGAGEQYF. CDR3 coding DNA: TGCAGCGTTGACGGCGGGGGGGCGGGCGAGCAGTACTTC. V usage is TRBV29-1 and J usage is TRBJ2-7; TRBD2 matches 9 bases. After removal of 3 bases from V and 6 bases from J, the junction contained 6 bases not matched to a gene. The V gene's germline CDR1 is SQVTM and CDR2 ANQGSEA. The CDR3 has 13 residues.

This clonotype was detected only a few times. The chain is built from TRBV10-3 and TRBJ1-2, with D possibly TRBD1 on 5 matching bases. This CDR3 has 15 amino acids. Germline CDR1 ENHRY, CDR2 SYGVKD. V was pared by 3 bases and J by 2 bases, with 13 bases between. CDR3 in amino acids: CAISDPGRLNYGYTF. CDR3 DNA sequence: TGTGCCATCAGTGACCCGGGACGACTCAACTATGGCTACACCTTC.